These 24 T cell receptor beta chains came from one sample sequenced in a study of T-cell reconstitution after alpha-beta-depleted transplantation in children. Preparation of the TCRbeta library was carried out with unique molecular identifiers. TCRdb passed the PCR reads through MiXCR, listing each CDR3 protein once. The sample contains 140,000 to 150,000 distinct CDR3 sequences, roughly 9% of which appear only once. This specimen was PBMCs, mostly from graft donor cells, taken 180 days after TCRalphabeta/CD19-depleted stem cell transplant. All receptors come from a female patient aged 2-9 years who had a stem cell transplant for congenital amegakaryocytic thrombocytopenia, so the T cells may come from the graft donor.

Many counts were recorded for this clonotype. V usage is TRBV12-3 or TRBV12-4 and J usage is TRBJ2-6; D is unclear. The CDR3 consists of 18 residues. Between the trimmed V and J ends, which lost 2 bases and 1 base, there was a span of 15 bases. The CDR3 region has the DNA TGTGCCAGCAGTTTACCGCCTCGACCTCAATCTGGGGCCAACGTCCTGACTTTC. It codes for CASSLPPRPQSGANVLTF.

This clonotype was recorded at least ten times. The chain carries TRBV10-3 and TRBJ2-7; D not certain. Germline V gene sequence: CDR1 ENHRY, CDR2 SYGVKD. V lost 6 bases and J lost 7, with 16 bases in between. The CDR3 contains 13 residues. This chain's CDR3 is CAISPDFDSEQYF. The CDR3 DNA follows: TGTGCCATCAGCCCAGACTTCGATAGTGAGCAGTACTTC.

V is TRBV12-3 or TRBV12-4 and J is TRBJ2-1; no clear D. With 2 bases removed from V and 1 base from J, the gap between germline ends came to 9 bases. CDR3 length equals 15 residues. CDR3 sequence reads: CASSLRDNSYNEQFF. Here the CDR3 DNA reads TGTGCCAGCAGTTTAAGGGATAATTCCTACAATGAGCAGTTCTTC.

This clonotype came up many times. The V and J genes are TRBV10-1 and TRBJ2-3; 12 bases align to TRBD2. This CDR3 is 15 amino acids long. V shed 0 bases and J 6 bases; nucleotides not matched to a gene: 1. From germline, CDR1 is WNHNN and CDR2 SYGVQD (reference sequence). The CDR3 DNA reads as TGCGCCAGCAGTGAGTCTACTAGCGGGAGGGATACGCAGTATTTT. It translates to CASSESTSGRDTQYF.

V and J are TRBV20-1 and TRBJ2-1; 14 nucleotides match TRBD2. This CDR3 comprises 13 residues. The V gene end was trimmed by 5 bases and the J gene end by 8 bases; junction bases not matched to a gene: 2. Germline loops: CDR1 DFQATT, CDR2 SNEGSKA (reference sequence). CDR3 nucleotides: TGCAGTGCTGGGACTAGCGGGAGTTATGAGCAGTTCTTC. Translated, it gives CSAGTSGSYEQFF.

This clonotype was counted ten times or more. J is TRBJ1-1 and V is TRBV6-5; 7 bases match TRBD1. Germline CDR1 MNHEY, CDR2 SVGAGI. This CDR3 contains 14 residues. V trimming: 6 bases; J trimming: 2 bases; junction bases outside the gene matches: 6. The CDR3, as DNA: TGTGCCAGCAGCAGAGGGGGCTCTAACACTGAAGCTTTCTTT. It encodes CASSRGGSNTEAFF.

The chain carries TRBV20-1 and TRBJ1-1; D is unclear. From germline, CDR1 is DFQATT and CDR2 SNEGSKA (reference sequence). The CDR3 has 14 amino acids. Trimming removed 0 bases at V and 3 bases at J, with 11 bases between. CDR3 loop: CSARDPNRHTEAFF. The CDR3 DNA follows: TGCAGTGCTAGAGATCCAAACAGACACACTGAAGCTTTCTTT.

This clonotype was counted between two and nine times. The CDR3 loop is CASSQGGGSDTQYF. Written as DNA, the CDR3 is TGTGCCAGCAGCCAAGGCGGGGGTTCAGATACGCAGTATTTT. The V gene is TRBV3-1, the J gene TRBJ2-3, with 7 positions matching TRBD2. J was trimmed by 4 bases and V by 1 base; bases with no gene match: 2. CDR3 size: 14 residues. In germline, CDR1 is LGHDT, CDR2 YNNKEL (reference sequence).

There are many counts of this clonotype. The V gene is TRBV5-1, the J gene TRBJ2-3, with 8 bases matching TRBD2. The V and J ends lost 6 bases and 2 bases, in that order; junction bases with no gene match: 5. Germline assignment: CDR1 SGHRS and CDR2 YFSETQ. The CDR3 consists of 14 residues. CDR3: CASKSGGNTDTQYF. The CDR3 DNA reads as TGCGCCAGCAAATCGGGGGGGAACACAGATACGCAGTATTTT.

This clonotype was detected only a few times. V and J are TRBV19 and TRBJ1-5, with D hard to call. CDR3 length equals 13 residues. CDR1 and CDR2 from the germline V gene are LNHDA and SQIVND (reference sequence). V lost 5 bases and J 5 bases, leaving 10 bases between the germline ends. As DNA, the CDR3 is TGTGCCAGTAGTTCGAGGTTGGATCAGCCCCAGCATTTT. The encoded protein is CASSSRLDQPQHF.

This clonotype was seen at least ten times. V is TRBV12-3 or TRBV12-4 and J is TRBJ2-5; 7 bases are shared with TRBD2. The CDR3 consists of 17 residues. V lost 4 bases and J lost 2; bases outside the gene matches: 13. Here the CDR3 reads CASSSSLPGLLQETQYF. CDR3 bases: TGTGCCAGCAGTTCAAGCCTACCGGGACTACTACAAGAGACCCAGTACTTC.

This clonotype turned up a few times. The chain employs TRBV7-9 and TRBJ2-7; D uncertain. V lost 0 bases to trimming and J lost 2 bases, with 8 bases between them. The germline gives CDR1 SEHNR, CDR2 FQNEAQ (reference sequence). CDR3 size: 14 residues. This chain's CDR3 is CASSLAGRTYEQYF. In nucleotides, the CDR3 is TGTGCCAGCAGCTTAGCCGGACGGACCTACGAGCAGTACTTC.

The rearrangement links TRBV5-1 to TRBJ1-1; 7 bases agree with TRBD1. This CDR3 is 13 amino acids long. The trim removed 9 bases at V and 1 base at J, leaving 6 bases unmatched. From germline, CDR1 is SGHRS and CDR2 YFSETQ. The CDR3, as DNA: TGCGCCACCCGACAGGGATGGAACACTGAAGCTTTCTTT. Protein: CATRQGWNTEAFF.

In this sample, this clonotype turned up many times. V gene TRBV20-1 combines with J gene TRBJ1-2; TRBD1 is a possible D gene (5 bases). The CDR3 has 13 residues. Germline-derived CDR1 and CDR2 are DFQATT and SNEGSKA (reference sequence). The V gene lost 5 bases and the J gene lost 2 bases, with 12 bases spanning the gap. The CDR3: CSAPGFSNYGYTF. For the CDR3, the DNA is TGCAGTGCTCCAGGGTTCTCAAACTATGGCTACACCTTC.

The chain carries TRBV12-3 or TRBV12-4 and TRBJ2-2; D ambiguous. V was cut by 8 bases and J by 3 bases, with 4 bases left in between. CDR3 length: 11 residues. In nucleotides, the CDR3 is TGTGCCAGCCGGTACACCGGGGAGCTGTTTTTT. Its protein product is CASRYTGELFF.

The chain has TRBV7-7 and TRBJ2-7, with D perhaps matching TRBD2 (6 bases). Germline V gene lookup returns CDR1 SSHAT and CDR2 FNYEAQ (reference sequence). CDR3 length: 13 residues. V lost 5 bases and J 6 bases, leaving 14 bases between the germline ends. The chain's CDR3 is CASSPGVGGEQYF. The CDR3 nucleotides read TGTGCCAGCAGCCCGGGGGTGGGTGGCGAGCAGTACTTC.

The rearrangement links TRBV20-1 to TRBJ2-3; TRBD2 matches 8 bases. Trimming cost V 3 bases and J 1 base; bases outside gene matches: 3. Germline V gene sequence: CDR1 DFQATT, CDR2 SNEGSKA (reference sequence). This CDR3 spans 14 amino acids. The chain's CDR3 is CSASRREGTDTQYF. The CDR3 DNA is TGCAGTGCTAGTCGGCGGGAGGGCACAGATACGCAGTATTTT.

This clonotype turned up a few times. This chain joins TRBV6-1 and TRBJ2-3; D is possibly TRBD1 or TRBD2 (5 bases each). The CDR3 has 13 residues. The germline CDR1 and CDR2 sequences are MNHNS and SASEGT. Trimming stripped 6 bases from V and 4 bases from J, with 11 bases between. CDR3 coding DNA: TGTGCCAGCAGACGGGACCCCCCAGATACGCAGTATTTT. This gives the protein CASRRDPPDTQYF.

With regard to this clonotype: This may be a read error, as it is one base from a much larger clone. The chain recombines TRBV20-1 with TRBJ2-7; D possibly uses TRBD1 or TRBD2 (5 bases each). The CDR3 totals 12 residues. The germline CDR1 and CDR2 sequences are DFQATT and SNEGSKA (reference sequence). Trimming pared 8 bases from V and 3 bases from J, leaving 14 bases between. The CDR3 spells CSSKRDLYEQYF. CDR3 coding DNA: TGCAGTTCCAAGAGGGACCTCTACGAGCAGTACTTC.

This clonotype is medium-sized. This chain links TRBV3-1 with TRBJ2-1, with D possibly TRBD2 on 6 matching bases. CDR1 LGHDT and CDR2 YNNKEL come from the germline V gene (reference sequence). Between the trimmed V and J ends, which lost 3 bases and 4 bases, there was a span of 10 bases. This CDR3 has 14 amino acids. The CDR3 reads CASSQGRGYNEQFF. In DNA form, the CDR3 reads TGTGCCAGCAGCCAGGGGCGGGGTTACAATGAGCAGTTCTTC.

The chain combines TRBV29-1 with TRBJ1-4, with D possibly TRBD1 on 5 matching bases. Trimming left V 6 bases short and J 7 bases short, with 15 bases between. This CDR3 is 13 amino acids long. Germline loops: CDR1 SQVTM, CDR2 ANQGSEA. The CDR3 loop reads CSVPGPAGEKLFF. The DNA of the CDR3 is TGCAGCGTACCGGGGCCGGCGGGTGAAAAACTGTTTTTT.

This clonotype was counted at least ten times. This chain links TRBV7-8 with TRBJ1-6; no definite D call. The CDR3 has 13 amino acids. Germline lookup yields CDR1 SGHVS and CDR2 FQNEAQ. V dropped 1 base and J dropped 7 bases, with 5 bases sitting between them. CDR3 protein: CASSLVQNSPLHF. In nucleotides, the CDR3 is TGTGCCAGCAGCTTAGTGCAGAATTCACCCCTCCACTTT.

This clonotype was counted at least ten times. The junction differs from germline at one of its ends, possibly a read error. The CDR3 DNA follows: TGTTCCACGGCTAGCGGGTACCAAGAGACCCAGTACTTC. Residues: CSTASGYQETQYF. The chain links TRBV20-1 to TRBJ2-5; 8 bases fit TRBD2. The CDR3 has 13 residues. Germline V gene lookup returns CDR1 DFQATT and CDR2 SNEGSKA (reference sequence).

Ten or more counts support this clonotype. The genes are TRBV12-3 or TRBV12-4 and TRBJ2-7; tentative D call: TRBD2 (5 bases). CDR3 size: 14 residues. V was pared by 3 bases and J by 1 base, with 10 bases between. The CDR3 here is CASSLRRVSYEQYF. CDR3 nucleotide sequence: TGTGCCAGCAGTTTGAGGCGGGTGTCCTACGAGCAGTACTTC.